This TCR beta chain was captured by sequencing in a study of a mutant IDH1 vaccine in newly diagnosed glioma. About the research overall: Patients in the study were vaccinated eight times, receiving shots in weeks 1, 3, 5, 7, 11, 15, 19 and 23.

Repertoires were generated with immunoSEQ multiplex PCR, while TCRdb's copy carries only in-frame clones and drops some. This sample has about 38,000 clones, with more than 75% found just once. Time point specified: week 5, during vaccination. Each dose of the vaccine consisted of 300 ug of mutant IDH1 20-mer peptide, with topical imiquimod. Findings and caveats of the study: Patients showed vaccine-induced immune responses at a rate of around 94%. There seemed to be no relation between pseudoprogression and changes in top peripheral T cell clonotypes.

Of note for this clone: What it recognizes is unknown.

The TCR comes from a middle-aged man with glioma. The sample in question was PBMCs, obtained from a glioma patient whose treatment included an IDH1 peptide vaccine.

DNA of the CDR3: TGTGCCTGGAGTGTAGGAGCTGAAGCTTTCTTT. It codes for CAWSVGAEAFF. The chain carries TRBV30 and TRBJ1-1; D is uncertain. Germline V gene sequence: CDR1 GTSNPN, CDR2 SVGIG (reference sequence). This CDR3 region has 11 residues. Trimming shortened V by 0 bases and J by 6 bases, and 5 bases separated the two germline ends.